This TCR beta chain was retrieved from a study of blood T cell repertoires in COVID-19. The protocol was immunoSEQ multiplex PCR, while the TCRdb copy is restricted to in-frame clones and leaves out a portion. The table records roughly 32,000 clones, 93% of them present only once. The germline V gene has CDR1 SNHLY and CDR2 FYNNEI. This CDR3 has 18 amino acids. Trimming left V 2 bases short and J 4 bases short, with 21 bases between. The sequencing input was peripheral blood. The TCR comes from a male donor with active COVID-19. The rearrangement uses TRBV2 and TRBJ1-5; D is ambiguous. CDR3 DNA sequence: TGTGCCAGCAGTGAACAGATGGGCTGGAAGAACGCAAATCAGCCCCAGCATTTT. This sequence encodes CASSEQMGWKNANQPQHF.